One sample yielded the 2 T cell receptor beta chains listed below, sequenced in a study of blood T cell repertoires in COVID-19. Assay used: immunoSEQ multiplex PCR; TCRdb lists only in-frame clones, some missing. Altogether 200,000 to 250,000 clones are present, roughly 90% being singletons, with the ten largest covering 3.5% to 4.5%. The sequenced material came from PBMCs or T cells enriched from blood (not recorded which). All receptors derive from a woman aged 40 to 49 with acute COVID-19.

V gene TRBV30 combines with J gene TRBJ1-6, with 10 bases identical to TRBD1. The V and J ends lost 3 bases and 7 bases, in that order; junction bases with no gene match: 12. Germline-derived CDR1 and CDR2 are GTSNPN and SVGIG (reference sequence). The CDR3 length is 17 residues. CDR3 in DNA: TGTGCCTGGAGCAGGGGACAGGGGTTTAAGATCAATTCACCCCTCCACTTT. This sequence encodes CAWSRGQGFKINSPLHF. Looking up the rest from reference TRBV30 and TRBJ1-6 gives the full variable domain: SQTIHQWPATLVQPVGSPLSLECTVEGTSNPNLYWYRQAAGRGLQLLFYSVGIGQISSEVPQNLSASRPQDRQFILSSKKLLLSDSGFYLCAWSRGQGFKINSPLHFGNGTRLTVT.

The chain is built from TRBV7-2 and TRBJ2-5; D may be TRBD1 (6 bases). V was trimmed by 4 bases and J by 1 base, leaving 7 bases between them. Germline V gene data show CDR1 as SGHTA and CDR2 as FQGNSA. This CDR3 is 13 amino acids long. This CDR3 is CASSWGRQETQYF. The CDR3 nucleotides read TGTGCCAGCAGCTGGGGGCGCCAAGAGACCCAGTACTTC.